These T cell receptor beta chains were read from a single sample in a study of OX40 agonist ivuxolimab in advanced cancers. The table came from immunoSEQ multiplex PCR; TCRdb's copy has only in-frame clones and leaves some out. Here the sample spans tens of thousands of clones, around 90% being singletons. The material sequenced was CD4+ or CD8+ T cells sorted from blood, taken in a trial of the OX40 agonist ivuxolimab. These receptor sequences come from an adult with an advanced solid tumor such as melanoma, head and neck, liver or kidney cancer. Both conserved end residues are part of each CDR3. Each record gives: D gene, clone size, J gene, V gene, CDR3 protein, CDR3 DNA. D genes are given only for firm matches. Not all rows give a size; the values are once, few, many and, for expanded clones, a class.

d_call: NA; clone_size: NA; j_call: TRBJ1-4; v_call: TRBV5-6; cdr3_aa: CASSFQSLNEKLFF; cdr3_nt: TGTGCCAGCAGCTTTCAGTCGCTTAATGAAAAACTGTTTTTT
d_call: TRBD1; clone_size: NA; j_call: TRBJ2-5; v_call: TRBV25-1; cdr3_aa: CASRLGQGVGGGETQYF; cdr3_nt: TGTGCCAGCAGGTTGGGACAGGGGGTAGGGGGAGGAGAGACCCAGTACTTC
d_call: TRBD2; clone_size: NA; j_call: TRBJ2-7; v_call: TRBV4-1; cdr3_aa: CASSQGLAGTYEQYF; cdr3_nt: TGCGCCAGCAGCCAGGGACTAGCGGGCACCTACGAGCAGTACTTC
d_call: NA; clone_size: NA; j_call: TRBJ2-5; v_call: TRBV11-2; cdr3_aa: CASRTQKFFNPQETQYF; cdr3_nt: TGTGCCAGCAGGACCCAAAAGTTCTTTAATCCCCAAGAGACCCAGTACTTC
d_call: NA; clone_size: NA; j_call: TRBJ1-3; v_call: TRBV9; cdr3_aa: CASSVDRNTIYF; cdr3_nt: TGTGCCAGCAGCGTAGATAGGAACACCATATATTTT
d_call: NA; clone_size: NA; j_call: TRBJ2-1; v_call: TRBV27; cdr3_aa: CASSWGPESNEQFF; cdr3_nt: TGTGCCAGCAGTTGGGGACCGGAAAGCAATGAGCAGTTCTTC
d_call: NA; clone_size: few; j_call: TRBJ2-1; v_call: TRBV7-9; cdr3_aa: CASSPGGNEQFF; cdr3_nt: TGTGCCAGCAGCCCCGGAGGCAATGAGCAGTTCTTC
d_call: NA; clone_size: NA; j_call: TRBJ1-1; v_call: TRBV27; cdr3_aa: CASSPGPNTEAFF; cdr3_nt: TGTGCCAGCAGCCCAGGTCCGAACACTGAAGCTTTCTTT
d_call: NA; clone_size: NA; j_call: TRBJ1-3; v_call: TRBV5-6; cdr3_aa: CASSLGDSGNTIYF; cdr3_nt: TGTGCCAGCAGCTTGGGGGATTCTGGAAACACCATATATTTT
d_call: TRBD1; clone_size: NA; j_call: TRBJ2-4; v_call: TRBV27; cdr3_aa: CASSLSGQVWYF; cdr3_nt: TGTGCCAGCAGTTTATCCGGACAGGTTTGGTACTTC
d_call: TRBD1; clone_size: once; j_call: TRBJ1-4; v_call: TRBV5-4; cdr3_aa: CASSRTGENEKLFF; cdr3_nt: TGTGCCAGCAGCCGGACAGGGGAAAATGAAAAACTGTTTTTT
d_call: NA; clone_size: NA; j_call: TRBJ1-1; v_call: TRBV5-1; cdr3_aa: CASSPFGVTEAFF; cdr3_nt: TGCGCCAGCAGCCCCTTTGGGGTCACTGAAGCTTTCTTT
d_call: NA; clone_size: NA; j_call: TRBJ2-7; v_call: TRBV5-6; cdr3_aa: CASTLRTGGTGSYEQYF; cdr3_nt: TGTGCCAGCACCCTCCGTACTGGGGGAACGGGCTCCTACGAGCAGTACTTC
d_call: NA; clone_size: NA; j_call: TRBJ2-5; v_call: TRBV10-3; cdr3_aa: CAISDADQTQETQYF; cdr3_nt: TGTGCCATCAGTGACGCGGACCAAACCCAAGAGACCCAGTACTTC
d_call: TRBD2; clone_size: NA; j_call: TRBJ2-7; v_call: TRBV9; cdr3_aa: CASSVGDSGAYEQYF; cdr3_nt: TGTGCCAGCAGCGTAGGTGATAGCGGGGCCTACGAGCAGTACTTC
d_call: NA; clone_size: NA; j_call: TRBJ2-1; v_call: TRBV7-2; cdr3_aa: CASSPPEGQPSYNEQFF; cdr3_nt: TGTGCCAGCAGCCCGCCGGAGGGTCAGCCCTCCTACAATGAGCAGTTCTTC
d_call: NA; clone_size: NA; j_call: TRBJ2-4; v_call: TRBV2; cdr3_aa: CATLTPGRNIQYF; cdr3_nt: TGTGCCACCCTCACGCCCGGTCGAAACATTCAGTACTTC
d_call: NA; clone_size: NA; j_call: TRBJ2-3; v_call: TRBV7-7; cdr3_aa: CASSLEAGTDTQYF; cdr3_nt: TGTGCCAGCAGCTTAGAGGCGGGCACAGATACGCAGTATTTT
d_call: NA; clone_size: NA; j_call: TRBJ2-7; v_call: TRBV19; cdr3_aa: CASSIATGRTYEQYF; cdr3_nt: TGTGCCAGTAGTATTGCGACAGGCCGAACCTACGAGCAGTACTTC
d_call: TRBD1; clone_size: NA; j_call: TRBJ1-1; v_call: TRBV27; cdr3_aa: CASGFPGQPTEAFF; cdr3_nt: TGTGCCAGTGGTTTTCCGGGACAGCCCACTGAAGCTTTCTTT
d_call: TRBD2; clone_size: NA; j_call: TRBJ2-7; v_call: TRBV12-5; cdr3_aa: CASGFQAGGSYEQYF; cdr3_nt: TGTGCTAGTGGTTTCCAAGCGGGAGGGTCCTACGAGCAGTACTTC
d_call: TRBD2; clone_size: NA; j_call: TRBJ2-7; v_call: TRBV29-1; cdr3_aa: CSVAGLAGGLSSYEQYF; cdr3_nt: TGCAGCGTCGCGGGACTAGCGGGAGGGCTTAGCTCCTACGAGCAGTACTTC
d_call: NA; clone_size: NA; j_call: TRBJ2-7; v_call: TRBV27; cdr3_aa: CASSWAGPSYEQYF; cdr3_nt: TGTGCCAGCAGTTGGGCGGGGCCATCCTACGAGCAGTACTTC
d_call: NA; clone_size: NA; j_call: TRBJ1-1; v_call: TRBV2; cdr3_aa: CASSETGKMNTEAFF; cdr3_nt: TGTGCCAGCAGTGAAACCGGGAAAATGAACACTGAAGCTTTCTTT
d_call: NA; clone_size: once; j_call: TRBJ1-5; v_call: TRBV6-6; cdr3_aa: CASSYLGGNQPQHF; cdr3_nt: TGTGCCAGCAGTTACCTCGGAGGGAATCAGCCCCAGCATTTT
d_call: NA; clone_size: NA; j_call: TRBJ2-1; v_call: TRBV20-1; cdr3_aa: CSAKSSDEQFF; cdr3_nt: TGCAGTGCTAAATCGAGTGATGAGCAGTTCTTC
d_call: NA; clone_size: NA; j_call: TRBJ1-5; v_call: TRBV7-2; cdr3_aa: CASSLDNSQPQHF; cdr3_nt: TGTGCCAGCAGCTTAGATAACAGCCAGCCCCAGCATTTT
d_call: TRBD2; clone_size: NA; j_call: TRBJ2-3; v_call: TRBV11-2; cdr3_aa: CASSQALAGGADTQYF; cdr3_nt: TGTGCCAGCAGCCAAGCCCTAGCGGGGGGGGCAGATACGCAGTATTTT
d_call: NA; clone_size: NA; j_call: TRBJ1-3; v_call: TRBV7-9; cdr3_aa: CASSTPYGQTGNTIYF; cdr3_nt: TGTGCCAGCAGCACACCCTATGGACAGACTGGAAACACCATATATTTT
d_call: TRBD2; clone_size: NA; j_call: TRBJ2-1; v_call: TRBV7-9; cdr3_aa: CASSRLAGGPDEQFF; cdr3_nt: TGTGCCAGCAGCCGACTAGCGGGAGGGCCGGATGAGCAGTTCTTC
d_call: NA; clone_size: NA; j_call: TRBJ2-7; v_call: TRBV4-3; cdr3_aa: CASSQVWTGPDYEQYF; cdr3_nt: TGCGCCAGCAGCCAAGTTTGGACTGGGCCAGACTACGAGCAGTACTTC
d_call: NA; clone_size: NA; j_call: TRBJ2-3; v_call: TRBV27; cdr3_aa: CASSGLEFTDTQYF; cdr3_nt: TGTGCCAGCAGTGGCTTAGAGTTTACAGATACGCAGTATTTT
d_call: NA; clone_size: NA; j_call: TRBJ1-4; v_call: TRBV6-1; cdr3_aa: CASSEGPGSGEKLFF; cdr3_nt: TGTGCCAGCAGTGAAGGCCCAGGGTCGGGAGAAAAACTGTTTTTT
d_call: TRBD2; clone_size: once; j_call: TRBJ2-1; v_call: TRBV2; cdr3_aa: CASRDEMGTSGSPEQFF; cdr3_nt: TGTGCCAGCAGAGACGAGATGGGGACTAGCGGGAGTCCTGAGCAGTTCTTC
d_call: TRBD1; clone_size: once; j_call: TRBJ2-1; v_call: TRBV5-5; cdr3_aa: CASSLNTGAAYNEQFF; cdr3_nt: TGTGCCAGCAGCTTGAATACAGGGGCTGCCTACAATGAGCAGTTCTTC
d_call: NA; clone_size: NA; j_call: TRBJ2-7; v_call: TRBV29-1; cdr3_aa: CSVPGQTIYEQYF; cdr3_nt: TGCAGCGTCCCAGGACAGACGATCTACGAGCAGTACTTC
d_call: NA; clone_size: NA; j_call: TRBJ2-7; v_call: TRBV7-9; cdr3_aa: CASSSPTIRYEQYF; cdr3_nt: TGTGCCAGCAGCTCGCCTACTATAAGATACGAGCAGTACTTC
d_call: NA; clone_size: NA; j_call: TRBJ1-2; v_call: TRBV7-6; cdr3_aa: CASSLAGLGYTF; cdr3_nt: TGTGCCAGCAGCTTAGCGGGTTTGGGCTACACCTTC
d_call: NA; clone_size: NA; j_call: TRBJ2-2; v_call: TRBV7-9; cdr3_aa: CASSALSGVGELFF; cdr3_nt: TGTGCCAGCAGCGCCCTTAGTGGCGTCGGGGAGCTGTTTTTT
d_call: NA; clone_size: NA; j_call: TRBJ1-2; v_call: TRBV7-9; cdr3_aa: CASSLQRVGGYTF; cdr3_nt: TGTGCCAGCAGCTTACAAAGGGTTGGTGGCTACACCTTC
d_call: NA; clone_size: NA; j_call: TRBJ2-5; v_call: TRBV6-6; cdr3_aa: CASSLGRQETQYF; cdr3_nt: TGTGCCAGCAGCCTGGGGAGGCAAGAGACCCAGTACTTC
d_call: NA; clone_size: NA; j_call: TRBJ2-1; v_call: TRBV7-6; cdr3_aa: CASSLVVEGGERRADEQFF; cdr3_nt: TGTGCCAGCAGCTTAGTGGTTGAGGGGGGCGAGCGGAGGGCCGATGAGCAGTTCTTC
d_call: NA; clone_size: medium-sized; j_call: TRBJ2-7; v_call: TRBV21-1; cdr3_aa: CASSKDTYEQYF; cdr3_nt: TGTGCCAGCAGCAAAGACACCTACGAGCAGTACTTC
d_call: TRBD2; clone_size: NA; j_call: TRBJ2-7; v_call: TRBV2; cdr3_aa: CASAWTSHEQYF; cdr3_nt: TGTGCCAGCGCATGGACTAGCCACGAGCAGTACTTC
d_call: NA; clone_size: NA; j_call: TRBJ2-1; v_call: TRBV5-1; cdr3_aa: CASSLPRGDEQFF; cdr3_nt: TGCGCCAGCAGCTTGCCCAGGGGGGATGAGCAGTTCTTC
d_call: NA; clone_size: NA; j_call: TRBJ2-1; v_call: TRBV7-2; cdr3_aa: CASSLGGGVEQFF; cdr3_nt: TGTGCCAGCAGCTTAGGGGGTGGAGTTGAGCAGTTCTTC
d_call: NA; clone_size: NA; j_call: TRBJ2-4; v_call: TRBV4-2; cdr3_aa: CASTLHGQGKNIQYF; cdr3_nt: TGTGCCAGCACCCTGCATGGGCAAGGCAAAAACATTCAGTACTTC
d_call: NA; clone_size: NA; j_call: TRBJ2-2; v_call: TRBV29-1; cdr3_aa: CSVVSGELFF; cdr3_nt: TGCAGCGTTGTATCCGGGGAGCTGTTTTTT
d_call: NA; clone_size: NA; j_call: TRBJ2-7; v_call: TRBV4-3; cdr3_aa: CASSQGKWNEQYF; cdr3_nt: TGCGCCAGCAGCCAGGGGAAGTGGAACGAGCAGTACTTC
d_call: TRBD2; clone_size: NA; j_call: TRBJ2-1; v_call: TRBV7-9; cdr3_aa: CASSLSLAGGNEQFF; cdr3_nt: TGTGCCAGCAGCTTAAGCCTAGCGGGAGGGAATGAGCAGTTCTTC
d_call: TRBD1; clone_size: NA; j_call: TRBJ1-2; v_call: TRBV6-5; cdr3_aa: CASSQDRTNYGYTF; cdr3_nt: TGTGCCAGCAGCCAGGACAGGACAAACTATGGCTACACCTTC
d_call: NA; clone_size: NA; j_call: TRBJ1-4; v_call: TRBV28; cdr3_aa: CASSFARGEKLFF; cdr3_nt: TGTGCCAGCAGTTTTGCCAGGGGTGAAAAACTGTTTTTT
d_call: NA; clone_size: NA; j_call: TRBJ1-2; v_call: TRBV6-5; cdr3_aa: CASSYSFADGYTF; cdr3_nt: TGTGCCAGCAGTTACTCGTTTGCTGATGGCTACACCTTC